This entry describes one TCR beta chain. The sample belongs to a study of shared clonotypes between healthy human individuals. Across the study: CD4 naive and memory got three plates each, CD8 naive two, CD8 memory one.

Authors' analysis steps: ImmunoSEQ supplied junction-only sequences lacking quality scores, so filtering was different. The data were produced by immunoSEQ multiplex PCR, yet TCRdb's version contains in-frame clones alone and is incomplete. Clone size and the V and J calls come from that table; the DNA yielded D and trimming. The sample holds about 2,500,000 clones, roughly nine tenths seen once. Germline loops: CDR1 SGHAT, CDR2 FQDESV (reference sequence). V was pared by 3 bases and J by 0 bases, with 5 bases between. There are 13 residues in the CDR3. This clonotype was obtained from a man aged 18 to 29 in good health. This chain connects TRBV11-1 to TRBJ2-5; D is unresolved. Sequencing input: naive CD4+ T cells sorted from blood. Subset described: CD45RA+ positively selected. The CDR3 sequence is CASSFVYQETQYF. CDR3 nucleotide sequence: TGTGCCAGCAGCTTCGTGTACCAAGAGACCCAGTACTTC.